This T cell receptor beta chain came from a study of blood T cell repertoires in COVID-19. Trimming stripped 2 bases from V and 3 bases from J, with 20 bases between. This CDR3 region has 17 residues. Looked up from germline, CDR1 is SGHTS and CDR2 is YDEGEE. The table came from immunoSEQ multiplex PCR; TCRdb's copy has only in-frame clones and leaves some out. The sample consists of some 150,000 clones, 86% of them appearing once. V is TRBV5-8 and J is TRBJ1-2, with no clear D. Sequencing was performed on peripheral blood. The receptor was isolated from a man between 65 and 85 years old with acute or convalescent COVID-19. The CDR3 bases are TGTGCCAGCAGCTTCGCGGCTGGCGGGGTAGGGCACTATGGCTACACCTTC. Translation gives CASSFAAGGVGHYGYTF.